The entry below gives a single T cell receptor (beta chain) sequence along with its context. This sample is drawn from a study of blood T cell repertoires in COVID-19. For the study at large: The United States, Italy and Spain supplied acute and convalescent COVID-19 samples. PBMCs, B-cell-depleted T cells, or T cells provided the cDNA or gDNA that made up the material.

This CDR3 spans 18 amino acids. Authors' methods: Amplification from reference gene primers served as the basis for estimated nucleated cell counts. The protocol was immunoSEQ multiplex PCR, while the TCRdb copy is restricted to in-frame clones and leaves out a portion. The DNA was the basis for D and trimming; V, J and clone size are from that table. The sample has fewer than 300,000 clones; 70% to 90% are singletons. The source of this sequence is a woman between 40 and 50 years old who had recovered from COVID-19. The material sequenced was peripheral blood. This rearrangement joins TRBV21-1 to TRBJ2-4; TRBD1 reflects the table's D call only, with no check against the DNA. TRBV21-1 is a pseudogene locus. CDR3 loop: CASSNGHRESGAKNIQYF. The DNA of the CDR3 is TGTGCCAGCAGCAACGGTCACAGGGAAAGTGGAGCCAAAAACATTCAGTACTTC.